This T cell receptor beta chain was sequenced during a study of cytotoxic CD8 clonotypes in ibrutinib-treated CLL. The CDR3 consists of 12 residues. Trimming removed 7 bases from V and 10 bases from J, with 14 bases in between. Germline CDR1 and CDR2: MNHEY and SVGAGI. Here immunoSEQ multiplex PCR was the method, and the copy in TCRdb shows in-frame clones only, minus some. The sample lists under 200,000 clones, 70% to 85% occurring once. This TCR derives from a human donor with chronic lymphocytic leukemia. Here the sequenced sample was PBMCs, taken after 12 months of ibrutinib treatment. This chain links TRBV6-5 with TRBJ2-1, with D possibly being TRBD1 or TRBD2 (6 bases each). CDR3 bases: TGTGCCAGCACCTACGAGGGGGGAGAGCAGTTCTTC. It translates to CASTYEGGEQFF.